Following are 10 T cell receptor beta chains from one sample sequenced in a study of blood T cell repertoires in COVID-19. Libraries were prepared by immunoSEQ multiplex PCR; TCRdb keeps only in-frame clonotypes and omits some of them. The data show approximately 200,000 clones, 80% to 90% seen once. Sequences were obtained from peripheral blood. All receptors derive from an elderly woman with COVID-19, enrolled during active disease.

CDR3 sequence (DNA): TGTGCCAGCAGCGTCGGACAGGCTTACGGAGAGACCCAGTACTTC. It yields the protein CASSVGQAYGETQYF. V and J are TRBV5-4 and TRBJ2-5; 7 bases are a match to TRBD1. This CDR3 is built from 15 residues. The V gene's germline CDR1 is SGHNT and CDR2 YYREEE (reference sequence). V trimming: 4 bases; J trimming: 4 bases; junction bases outside the gene matches: 10.

CDR3 residues: CASSLIPGHPDRALHF. As DNA, the CDR3 is TGTGCCAGCAGCTTAATCCCCGGACACCCTGATAGAGCCCTCCACTTT. This chain joins TRBV7-2 and TRBJ1-6, with D possibly being TRBD1 (5 bases). Germline CDR1 SGHTA, CDR2 FQGNSA. The CDR3 contains 16 residues. V was trimmed by 2 bases and J by 14 bases, leaving 22 bases between them.

The chain couples TRBV7-9 to TRBJ2-1, with D maybe TRBD2 (5 bases). Germline CDR1 and CDR2: SEHNR and FQNEAQ (reference sequence). The V and J ends lost 7 bases and 8 bases respectively, with 24 bases between them. CDR3 length equals 16 residues. The CDR3 DNA sequence: TGTGCCAGCACCAAAGTAGCGCTTTTCCGCGCACATGAGCAGTTCTTC. It translates to CASTKVALFRAHEQFF.

V gene TRBV30 combines with J gene TRBJ1-2; possibly TRBD1 for D (5 bases). V lost 2 bases to trimming and J lost 8 bases, with 18 bases between them. Germline V gene data show CDR1 as GTSNPN and CDR2 as SVGIG (reference sequence). This CDR3 has 14 amino acids. The CDR3 bases are TGTGCCTGGAGTCCGGGGGTCCGGGACTCAGGCTACACCTTC. The encoded protein is CAWSPGVRDSGYTF.

This clone has more than one count but fewer than ten. This chain uses TRBV7-3 with TRBJ1-5; D is unclear. The CDR3 is made up of 13 amino acids. Germline assignment: CDR1 SGHTA and CDR2 FQGTGA. V lost 3 bases to trimming and J lost 0 bases, with 3 bases between them. CDR3 protein: CASSFGSNQPQHF. CDR3 nucleotide sequence: TGTGCCAGCAGCTTCGGTAGCAATCAGCCCCAGCATTTT.

This chain connects TRBV7-8 to TRBJ1-1, with TRBD1 matching 11 bases. Germline V gene lookup returns CDR1 SGHVS and CDR2 FQNEAQ. The CDR3 runs to 16 residues. Trimming removed 5 bases from V and 2 bases from J; junction bases left unmatched: 7. In DNA, the CDR3 is TGTGCCAGCAGCAGGACAGGGGGCTCCCTCAACACTGAAGCTTTCTTT. Protein sequence: CASSRTGGSLNTEAFF. The full variable domain, its missing parts supplied by reference TRBV7-8 and TRBJ1-1, is GAGVSQSPRYKVAKRGQDVALRCDPISGHVSLFWYQQALGQGPEFLTYFQNEAQLDKSGLPSDRFFAERPEGSVSTLKIQRTQQEDSAVYLCASSRTGGSLNTEAFFGQGTRLTVV.

This chain connects TRBV29-1 to TRBJ2-7; 9 bases match TRBD1. This CDR3 comprises 12 residues. Trimming removed 4 bases from V and 3 bases from J; junction bases left unmatched: 1. Germline V gene lookup returns CDR1 SQVTM and CDR2 ANQGSEA. The DNA of the CDR3 is TGCAGCGTTGGGGGACAGGGCTACGAGCAGTACTTC. Translated, it gives CSVGGQGYEQYF.

This chain uses TRBV5-1 with TRBJ1-1; 7 positions match TRBD1. The CDR3 covers 14 residues. CDR1 SGHRS and CDR2 YFSETQ come from the germline V gene. The V gene end was trimmed by 0 bases and the J gene end by 5 bases; junction bases not matched to a gene: 4. Here the CDR3 reads CASSLDRGETEAFF. CDR3 DNA sequence: TGCGCCAGCAGCTTGGACAGGGGTGAAACTGAAGCTTTCTTT.

This chain connects TRBV2 to TRBJ1-1; TRBD1 agrees at 11 bases. Germline CDR1 is SNHLY and CDR2 is FYNNEI. V shed 6 bases, J shed 8 bases, and the junction held 8 bases outside the gene matches. CDR3 length: 14 amino acids. The CDR3 loop reads CASRPGTGGREAFF. In DNA form, the CDR3 reads TGTGCCAGCAGACCCGGGACAGGGGGGAGGGAAGCTTTCTTT.

This sequence joins TRBV5-1 and TRBJ2-1; 7 nucleotides line up with TRBD2. Germline lookup yields CDR1 SGHRS and CDR2 YFSETQ. CDR3 length: 16 amino acids. V lost 4 bases to trimming and J lost 8 bases; unmatched junction nucleotides: 15. CDR3 in DNA: TGCGCCAGCAGCGCGGCCGGGACTACCTCGGCGGATGAGCAGTTCTTC. Protein product: CASSAAGTTSADEQFF.